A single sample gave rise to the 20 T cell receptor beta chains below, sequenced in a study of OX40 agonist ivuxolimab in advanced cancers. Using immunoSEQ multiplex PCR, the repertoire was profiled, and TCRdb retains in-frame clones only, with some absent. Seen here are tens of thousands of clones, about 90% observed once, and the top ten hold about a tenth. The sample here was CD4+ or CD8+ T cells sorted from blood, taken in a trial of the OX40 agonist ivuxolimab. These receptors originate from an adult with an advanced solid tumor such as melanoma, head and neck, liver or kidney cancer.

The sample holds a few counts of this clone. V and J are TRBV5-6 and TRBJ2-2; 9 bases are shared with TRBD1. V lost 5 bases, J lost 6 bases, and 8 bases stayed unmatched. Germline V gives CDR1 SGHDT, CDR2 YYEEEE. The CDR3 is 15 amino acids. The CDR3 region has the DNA TGTGCCAGCAGATCTGACAGGGGGGGCTCCGGGGAGCTGTTTTTT. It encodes CASRSDRGGSGELFF.

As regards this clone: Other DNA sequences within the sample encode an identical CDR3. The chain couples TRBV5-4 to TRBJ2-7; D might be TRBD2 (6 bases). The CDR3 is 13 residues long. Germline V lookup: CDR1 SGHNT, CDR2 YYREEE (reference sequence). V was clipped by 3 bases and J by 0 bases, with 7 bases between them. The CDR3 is CASSWDSSYEQYF. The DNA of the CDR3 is TGTGCCAGCAGCTGGGACTCCTCCTACGAGCAGTACTTC.

CDR3 loop: CASSVVRLAGEGGYNEQFF. CDR3 bases: TGTGCCAGCAGCGTAGTTAGGCTAGCGGGAGAAGGGGGCTACAATGAGCAGTTCTTC. The rearrangement links TRBV9 to TRBJ2-1; TRBD2 matches 10 bases. The J segment lost 3 bases and the V segment lost 0 bases, leaving 12 bases of the junction unmatched. This CDR3 has 19 amino acids. Germline assignment: CDR1 SGDLS and CDR2 YYNGEE. The variable domain in full, with the rest retrieved from reference TRBV9 and TRBJ2-1, is DSGVTQTPKHLITATGQRVTLRCSPRSGDLSVYWYQQSLDQGLQFLIQYYNGEERAKGNILERFSAQQFPDLHSELNLSSLELGDSALYFCASSVVRLAGEGGYNEQFFGPGTRLTVL.

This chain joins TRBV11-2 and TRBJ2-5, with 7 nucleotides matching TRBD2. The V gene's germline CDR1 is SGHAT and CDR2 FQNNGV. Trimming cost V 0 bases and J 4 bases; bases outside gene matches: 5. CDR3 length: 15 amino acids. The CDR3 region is CASSLDYGLGETQYF. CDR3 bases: TGTGCCAGCAGCTTAGATTACGGACTAGGAGAGACCCAGTACTTC.

Written as DNA, the CDR3 is TGTGCCAGCAGCCAAGCTCTCTTAAGCTCCTACAATGAGCAGTTCTTC. The encoded protein is CASSQALLSSYNEQFF. The chain has TRBV4-2 and TRBJ2-1; D is ambiguous. The germline V gene encodes CDR1 LGHNA and CDR2 YNFKEQ. V was shortened by 1 base and J by 0 bases, with 10 bases between the two germline ends. This CDR3 comprises 16 residues.

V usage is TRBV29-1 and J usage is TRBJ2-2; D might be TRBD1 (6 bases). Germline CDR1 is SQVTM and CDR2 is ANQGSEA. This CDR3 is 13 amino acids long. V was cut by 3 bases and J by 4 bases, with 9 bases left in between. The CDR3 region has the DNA TGCAGCGTTGAGGACAGTCTCACCGGGGAGCTGTTTTTT. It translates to CSVEDSLTGELFF.

The DNA of the CDR3 is TGTGCCAGTAGTATCAGGAGGAAGCAGTTCTTC. Translating gives CASSIRRKQFF. The chain uses TRBV19 and TRBJ2-1; D is perhaps TRBD2 (5 bases). Germline-derived CDR1 and CDR2 are LNHDA and SQIVND (reference sequence). Trimming pared 3 bases from V and 11 bases from J, leaving 8 bases between. The CDR3 runs to 11 residues.

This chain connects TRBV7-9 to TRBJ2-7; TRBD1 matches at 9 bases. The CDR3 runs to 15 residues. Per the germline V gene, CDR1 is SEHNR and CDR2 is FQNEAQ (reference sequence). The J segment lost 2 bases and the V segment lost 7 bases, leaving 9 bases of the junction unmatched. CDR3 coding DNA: TGTGCCAGCATCAAACCGGGACAGGGAACCTACGAGCAGTACTTC. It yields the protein CASIKPGQGTYEQYF.

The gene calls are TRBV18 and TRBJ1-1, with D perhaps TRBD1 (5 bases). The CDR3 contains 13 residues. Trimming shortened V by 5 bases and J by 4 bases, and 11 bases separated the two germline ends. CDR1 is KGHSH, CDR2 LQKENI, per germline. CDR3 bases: TGTGCCAGCTCATCCGGAGGGGTCACTGAAGCTTTCTTT. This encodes CASSSGGVTEAFF.

CDR3 nucleotide sequence: TGTGCCAGTACCGACAGCTACCACTACGAGCAGTACTTC. It translates to CASTDSYHYEQYF. The V call is TRBV19, the J call TRBJ2-7, with D possibly TRBD1 on 5 matching bases. Trimming pared 7 bases from V and 3 bases from J, leaving 13 bases between. This CDR3 is 13 amino acids long. Germline loops: CDR1 LNHDA, CDR2 SQIVND (reference sequence). Looking up the rest from reference TRBV19 and TRBJ2-7 gives the full variable domain: DGGITQSPKYLFRKEGQNVTLSCEQNLNHDAMYWYRQDPGQGLRLIYYSQIVNDFQKGDIAEGYSVSREKKESFPLTVTSAQKNPTAFYLCASTDSYHYEQYFGPGTRLTVT.

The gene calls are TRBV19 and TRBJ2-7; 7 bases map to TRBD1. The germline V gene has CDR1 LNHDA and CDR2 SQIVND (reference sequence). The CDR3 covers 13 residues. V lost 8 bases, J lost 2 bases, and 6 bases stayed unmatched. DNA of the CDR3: TGTGCCAGTGCGTTGACAGGGACCTACGAGCAGTACTTC. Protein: CASALTGTYEQYF.

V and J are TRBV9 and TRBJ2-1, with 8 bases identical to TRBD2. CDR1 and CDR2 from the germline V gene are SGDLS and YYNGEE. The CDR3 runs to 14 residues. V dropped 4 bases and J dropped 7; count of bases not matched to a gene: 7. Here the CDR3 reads CASSFTGGANEQFF. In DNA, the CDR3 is TGTGCCAGCAGCTTCACCGGGGGGGCTAATGAGCAGTTCTTC.

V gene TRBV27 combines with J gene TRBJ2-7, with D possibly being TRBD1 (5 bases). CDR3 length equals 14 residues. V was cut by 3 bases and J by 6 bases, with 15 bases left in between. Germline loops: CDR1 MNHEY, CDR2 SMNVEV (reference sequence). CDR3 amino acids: CASSFSRANSEQYF. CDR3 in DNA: TGTGCCAGCAGTTTTTCCAGGGCGAATTCCGAGCAGTACTTC.

As DNA, the CDR3 is TGTGCCAGCAGCTTGGGGAGCTCCTACGAGCAGTACTTC. Protein sequence: CASSLGSSYEQYF. The chain employs TRBV5-4 and TRBJ2-7; D gene unclear. The CDR3 runs to 13 residues. The V end lost 0 bases, the J end lost 0 bases, and 4 bases lay between the germline ends. Germline-derived CDR1 and CDR2 are SGHNT and YYREEE (reference sequence).

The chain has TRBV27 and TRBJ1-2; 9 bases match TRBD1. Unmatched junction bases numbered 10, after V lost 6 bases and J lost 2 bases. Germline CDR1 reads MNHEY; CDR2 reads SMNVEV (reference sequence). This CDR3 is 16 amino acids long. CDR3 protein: CASRGWSGTGNYGYTF. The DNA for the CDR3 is TGTGCCAGCAGGGGTTGGTCCGGGACAGGGAACTATGGCTACACCTTC.

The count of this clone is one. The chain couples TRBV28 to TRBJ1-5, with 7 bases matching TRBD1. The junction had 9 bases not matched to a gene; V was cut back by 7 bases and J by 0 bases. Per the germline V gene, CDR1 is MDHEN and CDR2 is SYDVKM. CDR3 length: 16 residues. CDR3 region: CASTSPEGASNQPQHF. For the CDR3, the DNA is TGTGCCAGCACCTCGCCCGAGGGGGCTAGCAATCAGCCCCAGCATTTT.

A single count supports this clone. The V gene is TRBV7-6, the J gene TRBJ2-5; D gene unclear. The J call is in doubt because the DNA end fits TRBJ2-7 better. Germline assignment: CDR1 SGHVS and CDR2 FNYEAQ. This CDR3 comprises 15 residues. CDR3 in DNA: TGTGCCAGCAGCCTTACCGGAAACACCGCCTACGAGCAGTACTTC. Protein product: CASSLTGNTAYEQYF.

The CDR3 here is CASSDRTGLHGYTF. In nucleotides, the CDR3 is TGTGCCAGCAGTGACCGTACAGGGTTGCATGGCTACACCTTC. The chain couples TRBV2 to TRBJ1-2, with a tentative D call TRBD1 (6 bases). CDR1 and CDR2 from the germline V gene are SNHLY and FYNNEI. CDR3 length: 14 residues. Trimming pared 3 bases from V and 6 bases from J, leaving 14 bases between.

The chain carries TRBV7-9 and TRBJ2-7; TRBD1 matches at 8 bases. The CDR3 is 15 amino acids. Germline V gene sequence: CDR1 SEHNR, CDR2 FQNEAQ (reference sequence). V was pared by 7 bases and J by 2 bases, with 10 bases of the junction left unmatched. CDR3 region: CASNPPGTGPYEQYF. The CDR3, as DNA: TGTGCCAGCAACCCCCCCGGGACAGGACCCTACGAGCAGTACTTC.

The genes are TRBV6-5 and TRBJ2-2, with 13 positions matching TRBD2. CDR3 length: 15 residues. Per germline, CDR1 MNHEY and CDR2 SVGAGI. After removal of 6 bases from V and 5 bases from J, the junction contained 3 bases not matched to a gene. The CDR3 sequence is CASRETSGRTGELFF. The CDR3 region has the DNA TGTGCCAGCAGGGAGACTAGCGGGAGGACCGGGGAGCTGTTTTTT.